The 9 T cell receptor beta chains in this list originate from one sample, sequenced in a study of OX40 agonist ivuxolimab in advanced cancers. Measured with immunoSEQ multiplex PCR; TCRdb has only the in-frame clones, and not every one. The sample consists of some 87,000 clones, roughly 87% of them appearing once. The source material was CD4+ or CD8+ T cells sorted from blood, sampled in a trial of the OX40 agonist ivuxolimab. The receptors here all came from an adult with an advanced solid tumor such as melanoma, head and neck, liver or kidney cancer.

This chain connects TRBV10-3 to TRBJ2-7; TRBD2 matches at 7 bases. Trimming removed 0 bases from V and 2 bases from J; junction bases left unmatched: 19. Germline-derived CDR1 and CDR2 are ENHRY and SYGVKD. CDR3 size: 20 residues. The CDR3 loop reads CAISESGLAAYVRDAYEQYF. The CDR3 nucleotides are TGTGCCATCAGTGAGTCAGGGCTAGCGGCATACGTGAGGGACGCCTACGAGCAGTACTTC.

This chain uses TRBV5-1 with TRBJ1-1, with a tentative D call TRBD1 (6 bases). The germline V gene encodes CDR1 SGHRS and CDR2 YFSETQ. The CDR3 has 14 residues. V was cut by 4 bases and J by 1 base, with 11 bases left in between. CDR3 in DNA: TGCGCCAGCAGCGGCAGGGGTAAGAACACTGAAGCTTTCTTT. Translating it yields CASSGRGKNTEAFF. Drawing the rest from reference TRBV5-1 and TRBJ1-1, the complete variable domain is KAGVTQTPRYLIKTRGQQVTLSCSPISGHRSVSWYQQTPGQGLQFLFEYFSETQRNKGNFPGRFSGRQFSNSRSEMNVSTLELGDSALYLCASSGRGKNTEAFFGQGTRLTVV.

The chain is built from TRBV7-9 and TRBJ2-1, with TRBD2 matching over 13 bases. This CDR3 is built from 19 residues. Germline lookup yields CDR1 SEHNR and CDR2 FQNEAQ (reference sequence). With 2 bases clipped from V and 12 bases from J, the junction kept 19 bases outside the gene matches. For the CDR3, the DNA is TGTGCCAGCAGCTTACGTGGACTAGCGGGAGTCCCACCTAAGAAGGTGCAGTTCTTC. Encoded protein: CASSLRGLAGVPPKKVQFF.

CDR3 residues: CARSLALYLAGGVDTQYF. The DNA for the CDR3 is TGTGCCAGAAGCTTAGCGCTATATCTGGCGGGAGGAGTAGATACGCAGTATTTT. J is TRBJ2-3 and V is TRBV7-5; the D call in the table, TRBD2, was not verified against the DNA. TRBV7-5 has pseudogene status. This CDR3 contains 18 residues.

The CDR3 nucleotides read TGTGCCAGCTCACCGACAGCGAGCTCCTATAATTCACCCCTCCACTTT. This translates into CASSPTASSYNSPLHF. This rearrangement joins TRBV18 to TRBJ1-6; a weak D match, TRBD1 (5 bases). Trimming removed 3 bases at V and 0 bases at J, with 9 bases between. The CDR3 totals 16 residues. CDR1 is KGHSH, CDR2 LQKENI, per germline.

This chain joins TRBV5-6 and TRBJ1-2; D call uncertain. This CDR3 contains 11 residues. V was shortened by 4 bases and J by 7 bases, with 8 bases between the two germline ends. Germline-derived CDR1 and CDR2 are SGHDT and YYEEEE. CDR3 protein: CASSLTRGYTF. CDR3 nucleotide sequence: TGTGCCAGCAGCCTGACCCGTGGCTACACCTTC.

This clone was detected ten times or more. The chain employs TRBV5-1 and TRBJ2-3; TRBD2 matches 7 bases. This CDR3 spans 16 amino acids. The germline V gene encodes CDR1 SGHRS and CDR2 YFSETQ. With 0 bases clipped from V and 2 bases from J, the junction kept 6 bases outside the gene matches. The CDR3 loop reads CASSLAGGGNTDTQYF. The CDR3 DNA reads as TGCGCCAGCAGCTTGGCGGGGGGAGGAAACACAGATACGCAGTATTTT.

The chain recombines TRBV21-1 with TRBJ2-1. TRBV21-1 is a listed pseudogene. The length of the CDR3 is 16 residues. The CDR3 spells CASSFEDDKCRHEQFF. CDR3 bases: TGTGCCAGCAGCTTCGAGGACGACAAGTGTCGCCATGAGCAGTTCTTC.

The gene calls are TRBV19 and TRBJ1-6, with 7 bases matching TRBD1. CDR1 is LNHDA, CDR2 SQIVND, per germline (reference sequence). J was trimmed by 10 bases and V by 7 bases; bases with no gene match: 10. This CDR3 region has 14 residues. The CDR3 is CASTPDRARSPLHF. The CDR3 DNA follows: TGTGCCAGTACCCCAGACAGGGCAAGATCACCCCTCCACTTT.